This TCR beta chain originates from a study of T cells in narcolepsy. Study-wide findings and caveats: Blood of same and different patients, but not healthy controls, reportedly held recurring autoreactive clonotypes.

The CDR3 is 16 amino acids. Germline CDR1 MGHRA, CDR2 YSYEKL. V lost 3 bases and J 6 bases, leaving 18 bases between the germline ends. Clones were sequenced by immunoSEQ multiplex PCR, and TCRdb holds only the in-frame ones, with some missing. The sample has approximately 28,000 clones, around 78% seen once. Concerning this clone: The antigen is not known.

V and J are TRBV4-1 and TRBJ2-1; D uncertain. Sequenced: CD45RA- memory CD4+ T cells from PBMCs. This clonotype was obtained from a human donor with narcolepsy. CDR3 sequence: CASSHSLPRAGNEQFF. The CDR3 DNA reads as TGCGCCAGCAGCCATAGTTTACCCCGGGCCGGCAATGAGCAGTTCTTC.